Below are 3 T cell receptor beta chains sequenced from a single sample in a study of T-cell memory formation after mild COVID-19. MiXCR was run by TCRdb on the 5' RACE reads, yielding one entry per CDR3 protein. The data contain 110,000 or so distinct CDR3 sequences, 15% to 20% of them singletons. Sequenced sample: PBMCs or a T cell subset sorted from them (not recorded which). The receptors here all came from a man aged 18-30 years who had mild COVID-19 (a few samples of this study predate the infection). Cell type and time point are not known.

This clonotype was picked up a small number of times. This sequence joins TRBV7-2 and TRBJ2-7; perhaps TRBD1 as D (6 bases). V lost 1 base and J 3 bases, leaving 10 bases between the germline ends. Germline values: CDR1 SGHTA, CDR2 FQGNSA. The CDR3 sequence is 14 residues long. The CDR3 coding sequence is TGTGCCAGCAGCTTAGAAAGGGGGTACTACGAGCAGTACGTC. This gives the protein CASSLERGYYEQYV.

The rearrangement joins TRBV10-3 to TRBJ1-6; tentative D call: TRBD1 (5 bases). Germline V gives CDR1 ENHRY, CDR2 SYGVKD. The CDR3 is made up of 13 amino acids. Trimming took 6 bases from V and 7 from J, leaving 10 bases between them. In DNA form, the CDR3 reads TGTGCCATCAGATGGGACGGCAATTCACCCCTCCACTTT. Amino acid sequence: CAIRWDGNSPLHF.

CDR3: CASSPGLAVQYTQYF. CDR3 nucleotides: TGTGCCAGCAGCCCAGGACTAGCGGTGCAGTATACGCAGTATTTT. The V call is TRBV7-2, the J call TRBJ2-3; TRBD2 aligns across 10 bases. V shed 5 bases, J shed 7 bases, and the junction held 9 bases outside the gene matches. There are 15 residues in the CDR3. From germline, CDR1 is SGHTA and CDR2 FQGNSA.